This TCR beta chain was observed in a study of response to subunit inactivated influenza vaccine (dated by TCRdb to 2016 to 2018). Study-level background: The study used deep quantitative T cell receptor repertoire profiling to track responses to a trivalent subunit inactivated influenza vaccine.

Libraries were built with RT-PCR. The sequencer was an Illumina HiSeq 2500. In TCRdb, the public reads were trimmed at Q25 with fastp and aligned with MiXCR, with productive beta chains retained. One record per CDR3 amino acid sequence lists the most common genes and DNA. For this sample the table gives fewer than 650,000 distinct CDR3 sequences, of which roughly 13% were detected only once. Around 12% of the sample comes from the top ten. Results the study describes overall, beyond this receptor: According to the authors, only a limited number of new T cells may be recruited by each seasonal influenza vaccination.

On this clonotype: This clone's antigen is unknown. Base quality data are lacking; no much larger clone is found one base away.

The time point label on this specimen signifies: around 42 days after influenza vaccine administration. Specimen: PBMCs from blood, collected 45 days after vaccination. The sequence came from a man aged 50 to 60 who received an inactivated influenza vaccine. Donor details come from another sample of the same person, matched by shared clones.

The CDR3 amino acid sequence is: CSARQEQPYEQYF. The DNA reads as follows: TGCAGTGCTAGGCAGGAGCAACCCTACGAGCAGTACTTC. The chain joins TRBV20-1 to TRBJ2-7; the D gene assignment is ambiguous. Measured from the cysteine to the phenylalanine, the CDR3 is 13 residues long. The CDR3 DNA has 39 bases and is translated from base 1. The germline V gene (reference sequence) sets CDR1 to DFQATT and CDR2 to SNEGSKA. Trimming removed 3 bases from V and 2 bases from J, leaving 11 bases between the germline ends.